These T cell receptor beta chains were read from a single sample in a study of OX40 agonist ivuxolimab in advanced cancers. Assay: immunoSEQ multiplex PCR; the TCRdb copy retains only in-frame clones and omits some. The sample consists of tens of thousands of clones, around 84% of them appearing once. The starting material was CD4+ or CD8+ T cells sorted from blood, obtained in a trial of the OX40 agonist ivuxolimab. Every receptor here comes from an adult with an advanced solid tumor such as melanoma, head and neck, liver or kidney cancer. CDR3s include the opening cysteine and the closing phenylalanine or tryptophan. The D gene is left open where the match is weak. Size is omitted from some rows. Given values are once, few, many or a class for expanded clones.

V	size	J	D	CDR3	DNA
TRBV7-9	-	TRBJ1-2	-	CASSLGQTYGYTF	TGTGCCAGCAGCTTAGGGCAGACCTATGGCTACACCTTC
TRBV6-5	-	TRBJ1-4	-	CASSYRTGVNEKLFF	TGTGCCAGCAGTTACAGGACGGGAGTCAATGAAAAACTGTTTTTT
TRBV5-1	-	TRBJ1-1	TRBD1	CASSLTGGGTEAFF	TGCGCCAGCAGCCTAACAGGGGGCGGCACTGAAGCTTTCTTT
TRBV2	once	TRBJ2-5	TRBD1	CASKGTGQETQYF	TGTGCCAGCAAAGGGACAGGCCAAGAGACCCAGTACTTC
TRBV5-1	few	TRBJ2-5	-	CASSLEGVRETQYF	TGCGCCAGCAGCTTGGAAGGGGTGAGGGAGACCCAGTACTTC
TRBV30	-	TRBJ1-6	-	CACRGAARSPLHF	TGTGCCTGCCGCGGGGCTGCGCGATCACCCCTCCACTTT
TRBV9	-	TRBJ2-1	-	CASSVGTGRSYNEQFF	TGTGCCAGCAGCGTAGGTACAGGGAGGTCCTACAATGAGCAGTTCTTC
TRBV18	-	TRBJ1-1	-	CASSPQGVNTEAFF	TGTGCCAGCTCACCACAGGGCGTGAACACTGAAGCTTTCTTT
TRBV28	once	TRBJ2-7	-	CASSPPYANSYEQYF	TGTGCCAGCAGTCCTCCTTACGCGAACTCCTACGAGCAGTACTTC
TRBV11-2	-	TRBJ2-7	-	CASSLAADSTYEQYF	TGTGCCAGCAGCTTAGCCGCGGACAGCACCTACGAGCAGTACTTC
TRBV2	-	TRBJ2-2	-	CASRNTGELFF	TGTGCCAGCAGGAACACCGGGGAGCTGTTTTTT
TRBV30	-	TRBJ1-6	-	CAWMGDTSSPLHF	TGTGCCTGGATGGGGGACACGAGTTCACCCCTCCACTTT
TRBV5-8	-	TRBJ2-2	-	CASSYYLDLTGELFF	TGTGCCAGCAGCTATTATCTCGACCTCACCGGGGAGCTGTTTTTT
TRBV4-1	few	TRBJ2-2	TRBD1	CASSQEDRGYTGELFF	TGCGCCAGCAGCCAAGAGGACAGGGGGTACACCGGGGAGCTGTTTTTT
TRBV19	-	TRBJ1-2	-	CASSTTGTNYGYTF	TGTGCCAGTAGTACTACCGGGACCAACTATGGCTACACCTTC
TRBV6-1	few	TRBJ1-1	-	CASSATARETEAFF	TGTGCCAGCAGTGCGACTGCCCGGGAGACTGAAGCTTTCTTT
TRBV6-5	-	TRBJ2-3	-	CASSYTAGTRIDTQYF	TGTGCCAGCAGTTACACAGCCGGGACCCGGATAGATACGCAGTATTTT
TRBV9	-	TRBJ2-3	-	CASSVEWGASDTQYF	TGTGCCAGCAGCGTAGAGTGGGGGGCGTCAGATACGCAGTATTTT
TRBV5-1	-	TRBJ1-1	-	CASSFDGTEAFF	TGCGCCAGCAGCTTTGATGGTACTGAAGCTTTCTTT
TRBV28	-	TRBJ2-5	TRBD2	CASSLNSGGAGETQYF	TGTGCCAGCAGTTTAAATAGCGGGGGGGCCGGGGAGACCCAGTACTTC
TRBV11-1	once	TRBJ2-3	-	CASSRAGRITDTQYF	TGTGCCTCATCCCGGGCAGGGAGAATCACAGATACGCAGTATTTT
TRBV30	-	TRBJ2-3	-	CAWSGAAGSTDTQYF	TGTGCCTGGAGTGGTGCGGCAGGGAGCACAGATACGCAGTATTTT